The clone carrying this TCR beta chain was picked up one time. As yet, its antigen is unknown. CD45RA+ naive and CD45RA-negative memory subsets were separated from CD4+ cells. Using immunoSEQ multiplex PCR, the repertoire was profiled, and TCRdb retains in-frame clones only, with some absent. The sample lists fewer than 2.5 million clones; roughly 93% were seen once. CDR3 length equals 15 residues. The V gene end was trimmed by 6 bases and the J gene end by 4 bases; junction bases not matched to a gene: 9. CDR1 is MDHEN and CDR2 is SYDVKM in the germline V gene. This sample stems from a study of shared clonotypes between healthy human individuals. Notes on the study in general: All-four-donor shared clonotypes had higher generation probabilities than non-shared clonotypes did.

Source material: naive CD4+ T cells from PBMCs. Subset in this sample: CD45RA+ positively selected. The TCR was taken from a man aged 18 to 29 in good health. Some clones in this sample may be carry-over from other donors' samples. J is TRBJ2-3 and V is TRBV28, with 8 bases lining up with TRBD1. DNA for the CDR3: TGTGCCAGCAGCACACCCGGACAGGGACCAGATACGCAGTATTTT. Its protein product is CASSTPGQGPDTQYF.